Listed here are 21 T cell receptor beta chains from one sample, sequenced in a study of cytomegalovirus exposure and HLA in healthy donors. 60 Vbeta and 13 Jbeta primers were used in PCR. Repertoires were generated with immunoSEQ multiplex PCR, while TCRdb's copy carries only in-frame clones and drops some. The sample yields about 190,000 clones, roughly 80% seen once. The sample comprised PBMCs. All receptors come from a male donor in good health and CMV-seronegative.

This chain connects TRBV18 to TRBJ2-6; 11 bases line up with TRBD2. With 4 bases clipped from V and 0 bases from J, the junction kept 8 bases outside the gene matches. Per the germline V gene, CDR1 is KGHSH and CDR2 is LQKENI. There are 19 residues in the CDR3. CDR3 sequence reads: CASSQLLAGVGSGANVLTF. The CDR3 nucleotides read TGTGCCAGCTCACAACTACTAGCGGGAGTAGGCTCTGGGGCCAACGTCCTGACTTTC.

In its sample, this clone was seen a few times. This chain joins TRBV4-3 and TRBJ1-2; D possibly corresponds to TRBD1 (5 bases). Trimming took 0 bases from V and 6 from J, leaving 17 bases between them. From germline, CDR1 is LGHNA and CDR2 YSLEER. This CDR3 has 16 amino acids. The CDR3 region is CASSQEPGPGGDGYTF. The CDR3 nucleotides read TGCGCCAGCAGCCAAGAGCCGGGACCTGGGGGGGATGGCTACACCTTC.

About this clone itself: The junction departs from germline at one end; a sequencing error may be responsible. The J gene is TRBJ1-2, the V gene TRBV18; 9 positions match TRBD1. The CDR3 sequence is 14 residues long. Looked up from germline, CDR1 is KGHSH and CDR2 is LQKENI. Here the CDR3 DNA reads TGTGCCAGCTCACCACCGGGACAGGGTGGTGGCTACCCCTTC. Amino acids: CASSPPGQGGGYPF.

The chain carries TRBV19 and TRBJ1-1; TRBD1 agrees at 9 bases. J gave up 2 bases and V 3 bases, and 7 bases lay outside the gene matches. The CDR3 loop spans 16 amino acids. Looked up from germline, CDR1 is LNHDA and CDR2 is SQIVND (reference sequence). Here the CDR3 DNA reads TGTGCCAGTAGTATTGGTGGGACAGGGACTAACACTGAAGCTTTCTTT. Its translation is CASSIGGTGTNTEAFF.

This chain joins TRBV27 and TRBJ1-4; weak D call: TRBD1 (5 bases). Deletions cut 0 bases from V and 8 bases from J, with 13 bases between. The germline gives CDR1 MNHEY, CDR2 SMNVEV (reference sequence). The CDR3 is 15 residues long. The chain's CDR3 is CASSLSVAGREKLFF. For the CDR3, the DNA is TGTGCCAGCAGTTTATCCGTGGCGGGGCGGGAAAAACTGTTTTTT.

The rearrangement links TRBV20-1 to TRBJ1-5; D gene unclear. CDR3 size: 11 residues. Trimming stripped 3 bases from V and 4 bases from J, with 4 bases between. Germline V gene lookup returns CDR1 DFQATT and CDR2 SNEGSKA (reference sequence). This CDR3 reads CSASRNQPQHF. The CDR3 DNA reads TGCAGTGCTAGTCGGAATCAGCCCCAGCATTTT.

The chain is built from TRBV5-1 and TRBJ2-7, with 7 positions matching TRBD1. The CDR3 has 16 residues. Trimming cost V 0 bases and J 1 base; bases outside gene matches: 7. Germline loops: CDR1 SGHRS, CDR2 YFSETQ. The CDR3 reads CASSLGGQLISYEQYF. In DNA, the CDR3 is TGCGCCAGCAGCTTGGGGGGACAGTTAATTTCCTACGAGCAGTACTTC.

V usage is TRBV5-1 and J usage is TRBJ2-3; tentatively, D is TRBD1 (5 bases). CDR3 length: 15 residues. V lost 0 bases, J lost 1 base, and 9 bases lay in between. Looked up from germline, CDR1 is SGHRS and CDR2 is YFSETQ. CDR3 sequence: CASSLGLGGTDTQYF. CDR3 coding DNA: TGCGCCAGCAGCTTGGGGCTAGGGGGCACAGATACGCAGTATTTT.

About this clone itself: One end of the junction is discordant with germline, which a read error may explain. The chain combines TRBV7-9 with TRBJ2-7, with 9 bases fitting TRBD2. Germline V lookup: CDR1 SEHNR, CDR2 FQNEAQ (reference sequence). This CDR3 region has 12 residues. The CDR3 sequence is CSSSLRGGEQYF. As DNA, the CDR3 is TGTTCCAGCAGTTTGCGGGGGGGCGAGCAGTACTTC.

This clone has more than one count but fewer than ten. The V gene is TRBV2, the J gene TRBJ1-2; D ambiguous. The V gene lost 3 bases and the J gene lost 0 bases, with 8 bases spanning the gap. This CDR3 is built from 14 residues. Per germline, CDR1 SNHLY and CDR2 FYNNEI. The CDR3 DNA sequence: TGTGCCAGCAGTGAGGTTTTAGCTAACTATGGCTACACCTTC. Translation gives CASSEVLANYGYTF.

The CDR3 sequence: CASSPRVLSYEQYF. Written as DNA, the CDR3 is TGTGCCAGCAGCCCGCGGGTTCTTTCCTACGAGCAGTACTTC. This chain joins TRBV7-9 and TRBJ2-7, with a tentative D call TRBD2 (5 bases). This CDR3 is built from 14 residues. Per germline, CDR1 SEHNR and CDR2 FQNEAQ (reference sequence). Trimming stripped 5 bases from V and 1 base from J, with 12 bases between.

The J gene is TRBJ2-5, the V gene TRBV7-9, with TRBD1 identical over 12 bases. The trim removed 2 bases at V and 7 bases at J, leaving 8 bases unmatched. CDR3 size: 16 residues. Germline CDR1 reads SEHNR; CDR2 reads FQNEAQ (reference sequence). CDR3 amino acids: CASSLKGTGGLGTQYF. The CDR3 DNA reads TGTGCCAGCAGCTTAAAAGGGACAGGGGGCCTAGGGACCCAGTACTTC.

The chain joins TRBV9 to TRBJ2-5; 8 bases are shared with TRBD1. Germline V gene sequence: CDR1 SGDLS, CDR2 YYNGEE. V trimming: 4 bases; J trimming: 2 bases; junction bases outside the gene matches: 7. The CDR3 length is 15 residues. The CDR3 DNA reads TGTGCCAGCAGCCGTAGCGGACAGGGACAAGAGACCCAGTACTTC. Residues: CASSRSGQGQETQYF.

In the case of this clone: Relative to the germline gene, one junction end is altered; a read error may explain this. The chain is built from TRBV7-7 and TRBJ2-1; 8 bases agree with TRBD1. Germline CDR1 is SSHAT and CDR2 is FNYEAQ (reference sequence). The CDR3 is made up of 15 amino acids. For the CDR3, the DNA is TGTGCTAGCAGCCGAGGGACAGGTGATTCCAATGAGCAGTTCTTC. Its protein is CASSRGTGDSNEQFF.

The V call is TRBV12-5, the J call TRBJ2-7; 12 nucleotides align to TRBD2. The V segment lost 2 bases and the J segment 3 bases; nucleotides outside the gene matches: 14. The CDR3 sequence is 19 residues long. Germline V CDR1 and CDR2: LGHNT, FRNRAP. The chain's CDR3 is CASGLPRTSGTTLHYEQYF. CDR3 DNA: TGTGCTAGTGGTTTGCCCAGGACTAGCGGGACAACGCTTCACTACGAGCAGTACTTC.

The chain recombines TRBV6-1 with TRBJ1-2; 7 bases fit TRBD1. The CDR3 is made up of 16 amino acids. Germline lookup yields CDR1 MNHNS and CDR2 SASEGT. The V gene end was trimmed by 0 bases and the J gene end by 8 bases; junction bases not matched to a gene: 12. The CDR3 bases are TGTGCCAGCAGTGAAGCGATGTGGACAGGAGACGAGGGCTACACCTTC. Amino acid sequence: CASSEAMWTGDEGYTF.

The rearrangement joins TRBV7-2 to TRBJ1-1; D remains ambiguous. There are 14 residues in the CDR3. Trimming shortened V by 5 bases and J by 0 bases, and 10 bases separated the two germline ends. The germline gives CDR1 SGHTA, CDR2 FQGNSA. For the CDR3, the DNA is TGTGCCAGCAGCACCTCTGGCTTGAACACTGAAGCTTTCTTT. Translated, it gives CASSTSGLNTEAFF.

This clone was counted between two and nine times. The gene calls are TRBV14 and TRBJ1-1; D is unclear. CDR1 is SGHDN, CDR2 FVKESK, per germline. CDR3 size: 15 residues. V lost 4 bases, J lost 4 bases, and 16 bases lay in between. CDR3 nucleotides: TGTGCCAGCAGCCCGAACCGGGGTGAGGGCACTGAAGCTTTCTTT. This gives the protein CASSPNRGEGTEAFF.

As DNA, the CDR3 is TGTGCCAGCAGCTTGGGGGGGGATAGCTACACAGATACGCAGTATTTT. It translates to CASSLGGDSYTDTQYF. The rearrangement uses TRBV5-6 and TRBJ2-3; maybe TRBD2 (6 bases). The CDR3 runs 16 residues. CDR1 is SGHDT and CDR2 is YYEEEE in the germline V gene. V shed 0 bases and J shed 2 bases, with 13 bases lying between them.

A note on this clone: Within the sample, other DNA sequences also encode this same CDR3. This rearrangement joins TRBV28 to TRBJ2-7, with D possibly TRBD1 on 5 matching bases. Germline CDR1 is MDHEN and CDR2 is SYDVKM. The CDR3 is 13 amino acids. Deletions cut 3 bases from V and 7 bases from J, with 13 bases between. The CDR3 spells CASSLPSRGEQYF. For the CDR3, the DNA is TGTGCCAGCAGTTTGCCGTCTAGGGGTGAGCAGTACTTC.

J is TRBJ2-7 and V is TRBV5-1, with 7 bases that match TRBD1. Per the germline V gene, CDR1 is SGHRS and CDR2 is YFSETQ. With V trimmed by 4 bases and J by 2 bases, 12 bases remained unmatched. CDR3 length: 16 amino acids. The CDR3 reads CASSIPRDSPTYEQYF. Here the CDR3 DNA reads TGCGCCAGCAGCATCCCGAGGGACAGTCCCACCTACGAGCAGTACTTC.